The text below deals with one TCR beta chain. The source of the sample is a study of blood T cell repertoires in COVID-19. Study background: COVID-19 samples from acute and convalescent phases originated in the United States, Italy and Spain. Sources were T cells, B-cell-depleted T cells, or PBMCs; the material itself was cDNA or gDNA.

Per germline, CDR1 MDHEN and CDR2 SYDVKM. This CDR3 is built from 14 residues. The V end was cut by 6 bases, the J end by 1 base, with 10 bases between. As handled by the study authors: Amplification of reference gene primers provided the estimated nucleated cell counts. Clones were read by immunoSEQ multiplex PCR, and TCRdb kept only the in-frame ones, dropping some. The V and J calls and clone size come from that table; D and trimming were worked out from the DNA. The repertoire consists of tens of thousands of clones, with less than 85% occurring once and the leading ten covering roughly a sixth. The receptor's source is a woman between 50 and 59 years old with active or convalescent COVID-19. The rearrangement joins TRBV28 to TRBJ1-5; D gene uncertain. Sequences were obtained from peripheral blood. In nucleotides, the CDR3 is TGTGCCAGCAGGTTAGGGCAGAGCAATCAGCCCCAGCATTTT. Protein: CASRLGQSNQPQHF.